This TCR beta chain was identified in a study of PD-L1 blockade in urothelial cancer (dated by TCRdb to 2016 to 2017). Study-level background: All patients started therapy in the mid-2010s and received atezolizumab 1,200 mg intravenously every 3 weeks. TCR sequencing covered pretreatment tumor samples and matched, serially collected peripheral blood taken before and after atezolizumab treatment. Durable clinical benefit was achieved by nine patients but not by the remaining 20. In the same patients who had TCR sequencing, pretreatment tumors also underwent whole exome sequencing and RNA sequencing. Blood samples gave median yields of about 150,000 T cells and some 84,000 unique TCRs, along with a median clonality of 0.080. An ECOG performance status of 0 or 1 was recorded for the patients, and 0 to 3 prior chemotherapy regimens had been received by the patients. Some 30 patients had pretreatment blood TCR-seq, some 24 had at least one posttreatment blood collection, and some 24 had tumor TCR-seq. About 85% of the roughly 29 patients were identified as males with urothelial cancer of bladder origin, and a prior smoking history was reported by 18 of 29 patients. The study was an exploratory multi-omic analysis of somatic, immune and clinical correlates of response to PD-L1 blockade with atezolizumab in urothelial cancer. Blood samples were analyzed at two time points: 3 weeks after treatment start (second dose) and 6 weeks after treatment start. Progression-free survival longer than 6 months counted as durable clinical benefit, and TCR features were additionally tested against both progression-free and overall survival.

Results and caveats for the whole study, not just this receptor: Because the sample size was small (n ≈ 29) and many exploratory analyses were performed, the results are intended to be hypothesis-generating. Greater expansion of tumor-associated TCR clones in peripheral blood 3 weeks after the start of treatment was observed in patients with durable benefit (n ≈ 24, p = 0.022). A pretreatment peripheral blood TCR clonality below the median was linked to improved progression-free and overall survival.

Note on this clone: Its antigen is not yet known. No per-base quality is available; no much larger clone lies one base away.

The intended sense of this specimen's time point label: pretreatment peripheral blood. The cohort included under 35 patients with locally advanced or metastatic urothelial carcinoma who were treated at Memorial Sloan Kettering on a trial protocol. Peripheral blood mononuclear cells were collected pretreatment and during treatment, at between 1 and 8 total time points per patient. The Qiagen DNeasy Blood extraction kit was used to purify genomic DNA from total PBMCs and tumor samples. PBMCs were collected pretreatment and during treatment, and were isolated and stored as previously described. To estimate absolute template abundance from read counts, synthetic TCR analog templates were spiked into each PCR. TCRbeta CDR3 regions were amplified from genomic DNA with bias-controlled V and J gene primers using the immunoSEQ assay. Sequencing of rearranged TCRbeta segments was done at approximately 20X coverage. Per the source publication's procedure: Sequencing errors were corrected by clustering, and CDR3s were annotated against IMGT so that V, D and J genes could be assigned. Downstream analyses used only productive TCRbeta rearrangements, leaving out any out-of-frame or stop-codon sequences. Clonality was computed as one minus Shannon entropy normalized by the log of the number of unique productive sequences. Clones differing between time points or between blood and tumor were identified by Fisher's exact test with Benjamini-Hochberg correction at adjusted p below 0.01. TCRdb provides this immuneACCESS table in a form limited to in-frame rearrangements. Some clones are lacking; in checked studies, under half of them reflect an unresolved V gene, and why the rest are absent is not known. The DNA was the basis for D and trimming; V, J and clone size are from that table. Here the sample has about 52,000 clones; around 74% occur a single time. The ten largest make up approximately 4.3% of the sample.

Trimming accounts for 0 bases at V and 5 bases at J, while the number of junction bases matched to no gene is 6. The cysteine opens and the phenylalanine closes a CDR3 of 15 amino acids. Kept here is only the CDR3 DNA, which spans 45 bases and is read in frame from base 1. The germline V gene sets CDR1 to SGHAT and CDR2 to FQNNGV. Source: PBMCs, taken around atezolizumab (anti-PD-L1) treatment. In this chain, TRBV11-2 is recombined with TRBJ1-1; 7 central nucleotides agree with TRBD1. This sequence originates from a man aged 65 to 79 with urothelial cancer. In nucleotide form, the sequence is TGTGCCAGCAGCTTAGATAACAGGGGAGGAACTGAAGCTTTCTTT. It translates as CASSLDNRGGTEAFF.